The 16 T cell receptor beta chains listed next were all sequenced from one sample in a study of blood T cell repertoires in COVID-19. TCRdb's table, derived via immunoSEQ multiplex PCR, lists solely in-frame clones and lacks some. The profile shows over 50,000 clones, 87% of them singletons. The sequenced material came from peripheral blood. The receptors come from a man aged 55 to 70 with acute or convalescent COVID-19.

V gene TRBV27 combines with J gene TRBJ2-1, with TRBD1 matching 9 bases. J gave up 1 base and V 2 bases, and 0 bases lay outside the gene matches. Per germline, CDR1 MNHEY and CDR2 SMNVEV (reference sequence). CDR3 size: 15 residues. The DNA of the CDR3 is TGTGCCAGCAGTTTAGGGACAGGGTCCTACAATGAGCAGTTCTTC. It encodes CASSLGTGSYNEQFF.

The chain uses TRBV11-3 and TRBJ2-1; D is possibly TRBD2 (5 bases). This CDR3 has 14 amino acids. Germline values: CDR1 SGHNT, CDR2 YENEEA. Deletions cut 2 bases from V and 5 bases from J, with 10 bases between. This chain's CDR3 is CASSLMPGNNEQFF. For the CDR3, the DNA is TGTGCCAGCAGCTTAATGCCGGGGAACAATGAGCAGTTCTTC.

The chain uses TRBV11-2 and TRBJ1-2, with D hard to call. Looked up from germline, CDR1 is SGHAT and CDR2 is FQNNGV. This CDR3 has 15 amino acids. Trimming took off 1 base at V and 0 bases at J, with 9 bases between the two ends. The CDR3 region is CASSLVSLANYGYTF. The DNA for the CDR3 is TGTGCCAGCAGCTTAGTATCCTTAGCTAACTATGGCTACACCTTC.

This chain uses TRBV6-5 with TRBJ1-1; 10 bases agree with TRBD1. With 5 bases clipped from V and 6 bases from J, the junction kept 9 bases outside the gene matches. CDR1 MNHEY and CDR2 SVGAGI come from the germline V gene. CDR3 length: 15 residues. Here the CDR3 reads CASSLQTGGYAEAFF. CDR3 DNA sequence: TGTGCCAGCAGTCTACAGACAGGGGGCTACGCTGAAGCTTTCTTT.

This clone was picked up one time. The CDR3 sequence: CASSQSSAGAMGTEAFF. CDR3 nucleotides: TGCGCCAGCAGCCAAAGTTCGGCAGGGGCTATGGGGACTGAAGCTTTCTTT. The V gene is TRBV4-3, the J gene TRBJ1-1, with a tentative D call TRBD1 (6 bases). The CDR3 runs to 17 residues. Germline V gene data show CDR1 as LGHNA and CDR2 as YSLEER. V was clipped by 2 bases and J by 5 bases, with 21 bases between them.

This chain uses TRBV4-2 with TRBJ1-5, with 8 positions matching TRBD1. V trimming: 2 bases; J trimming: 2 bases; junction bases outside the gene matches: 11. Germline V gives CDR1 LGHNA, CDR2 YNFKEQ. This CDR3 has 18 residues. The CDR3 nucleotides read TGTGCCAGCAGCCAATTCCTAACAGGGGGATGGGGCAATCAGCCCCAGCATTTT. Translating it yields CASSQFLTGGWGNQPQHF.

The chain joins TRBV7-6 to TRBJ1-3; 8 bases fit TRBD1. Germline values: CDR1 SGHVS, CDR2 FNYEAQ. The CDR3 has 14 residues. J gave up 7 bases and V 5 bases, and 7 bases lay outside the gene matches. CDR3: CASSARTGRNTIYF. In DNA, the CDR3 is TGTGCCAGCAGCGCAAGGACAGGGCGGAACACCATATATTTT.

The V and J genes are TRBV19 and TRBJ2-1, with D possibly matching TRBD1 (5 bases). V lost 1 base and J lost 3, with 16 bases in between. CDR1 and CDR2 from the germline V gene are LNHDA and SQIVND (reference sequence). The CDR3 is 17 residues long. The CDR3 DNA follows: TGTGCCAGTAGTATAGTCTTGGGGCCCTTACTCTACAATGAGCAGTTCTTC. Its protein is CASSIVLGPLLYNEQFF.

The chain recombines TRBV29-1 with TRBJ1-1, with no clear D. CDR3 length: 13 amino acids. V shed 1 base and J shed 8 bases, with 14 bases lying between them. Germline V gives CDR1 SQVTM, CDR2 ANQGSEA. The CDR3 coding sequence is TGCAGCGTTGAAGGGGGAGGGATTGAAGAAGCTTTCTTT. Protein product: CSVEGGGIEEAFF.

J is TRBJ2-7 and V is TRBV21-1; the tabulated D call, TRBD1, remains unverified against the DNA. TRBV21-1 has pseudogene status. The CDR3 is made up of 16 amino acids. The CDR3 protein is CASSLSTGRISYEQYF. In DNA form, the CDR3 reads TGTGCCAGCAGCCTGTCGACAGGGCGAATCTCCTACGAGCAGTACTTC.

V is TRBV27 and J is TRBJ2-2; 7 bases fit TRBD2. CDR1 MNHEY and CDR2 SMNVEV come from the germline V gene (reference sequence). This CDR3 is built from 16 residues. J was trimmed by 2 bases and V by 8 bases; bases with no gene match: 11. CDR3 protein: CASLPGLPLNTGELFF. In DNA form, the CDR3 reads TGTGCCAGCCTTCCGGGACTACCCCTCAACACCGGGGAGCTGTTTTTT.

The chain uses TRBV6-6 and TRBJ1-6, with 7 nucleotides matching TRBD1. V shed 5 bases, J shed 7 bases, and the junction held 5 bases outside the gene matches. Germline values: CDR1 MNHNY, CDR2 SVGAGI (reference sequence). The CDR3 length is 14 residues. The CDR3 DNA reads TGTGCCAGCAGTGCCGGGACAGAGAATTCACCCCTCCACTTT. This encodes CASSAGTENSPLHF.

This clone was counted once. J is TRBJ1-1 and V is TRBV29-1; 9 bases align to TRBD1. Germline V lookup: CDR1 SQVTM, CDR2 ANQGSEA. CDR3 size: 13 residues. Trimming removed 6 bases from V and 4 bases from J; junction bases left unmatched: 6. The CDR3 reads CSVGQGPGTEAFF. CDR3 bases: TGCAGCGTCGGACAGGGGCCGGGCACTGAAGCTTTCTTT. Full variable domain (remainder filled in from reference TRBV29-1 and TRBJ1-1): SAVISQKPSRDICQRGTSLTIQCQVDSQVTMMFWYRQQPGQSLTLIATANQGSEATYESGFVIDKFPISRPNLTFSTLTVSNMSPEDSSIYLCSVGQGPGTEAFFGQGTRLTVV.

The CDR3 reads CASSYSTGADYGYTF. CDR3 DNA: TGTGCCAGCTCATATTCGACAGGGGCGGACTATGGCTACACCTTC. The chain is built from TRBV18 and TRBJ1-2; 8 bases fit TRBD1. This CDR3 comprises 15 residues. Germline values: CDR1 KGHSH, CDR2 LQKENI. After removal of 5 bases from V and 3 bases from J, the junction contained 8 bases not matched to a gene.

The rearrangement links TRBV28 to TRBJ1-4, with 7 bases identical to TRBD1. The CDR3 contains 16 residues. V trimming: 3 bases; J trimming: 8 bases; junction bases outside the gene matches: 12. The germline V gene encodes CDR1 MDHEN and CDR2 SYDVKM. In DNA form, the CDR3 reads TGTGCCAGCAGTTTGGACAGGTCCCCGATTCGCGAAAAACTGTTTTTT. It codes for CASSLDRSPIREKLFF.

DNA of the CDR3: TGCGCCAGCAGCCAAGATCTGGACAGGGGGCTGGGCCAGGGTAACAATGAGCAGTTCTTC. Its translation is CASSQDLDRGLGQGNNEQFF. This chain joins TRBV4-3 and TRBJ2-1, with 11 bases identical to TRBD1. This CDR3 has 20 residues. The germline V gene encodes CDR1 LGHNA and CDR2 YSLEER. Trimming took 0 bases from V and 5 from J; bases not matched to a gene: 15.